A selection of T cell receptor beta chains follows, all from one sample in a study of T cell responses to AZD1222 COVID-19 vaccine. Method: immunoSEQ multiplex PCR; TCRdb's copy keeps in-frame clones and lacks some. The sample includes 130,000 or so clones, 91% of them seen just once. The specimen comprised peripheral blood, sampled 28 days after the second dose of the MenACWY control vaccine. The receptors stem from an adult who received the MenACWY meningococcal vaccine as a control. CDR3s include the opening cysteine and the closing phenylalanine or tryptophan. D genes are given only for firm matches.

v_call,d_call,j_call,cdr3_aa
TRBV5-3,TRBD1,TRBJ1-1,CARSLPRPGQGNTEAFF
TRBV18,NA,TRBJ2-3,CASSPQGDTQYF
TRBV19,NA,TRBJ1-3,CASSKLVDTAIYF
TRBV11-1,NA,TRBJ1-1,CASSLRGNTEAFF
TRBV29-1,NA,TRBJ1-1,CSVGPGGVNTEAFF
TRBV5-6,NA,TRBJ2-2,CASSLSGTGELFF
TRBV5-5,TRBD1,TRBJ1-1,CASSWTEGLGGDAFF
TRBV5-1,NA,TRBJ1-3,CASSLVAGATSGNTIYF
TRBV30,NA,TRBJ2-7,CAWGTGYYEQYF
TRBV9,NA,TRBJ2-5,CASARGLPPPQETQYF
TRBV5-1,TRBD2,TRBJ2-2,CASSLVTSGTGGELFF
TRBV3-1/TRBV3-2,TRBD2,TRBJ2-5,CASSSSGGGETQYF
TRBV6-5,NA,TRBJ2-5,CASRSADRQETQYF
TRBV24-1,NA,TRBJ1-2,CATSGRGGSNYGYTF
TRBV7-8,TRBD1,TRBJ1-6,CASSTNPDRVPPLHF
TRBV7-9,NA,TRBJ1-2,CASSPMSDYGYTF
TRBV19,NA,TRBJ1-5,CASSSQPPGGSNQPQHF
TRBV2,NA,TRBJ1-4,CASSEYSPTNEKLFF
TRBV5-1,TRBD2,TRBJ2-1,CASSKGLAASSYNEQFF
TRBV15,NA,TRBJ1-2,CATSRDHMGRHF
TRBV13,NA,TRBJ1-1,CASSLVRNTEAFF
TRBV19,TRBD2,TRBJ2-1,CASSILAGQYNEQFF